This T cell receptor beta chain emerged from a study of T cells in Graves' hyperthyroidism and ophthalmopathy. V lost 6 bases to trimming and J lost 6 bases; unmatched junction nucleotides: 9. Per the germline V gene, CDR1 is MDHEN and CDR2 is SYDVKM. CDR3 length equals 15 residues. Amplification of TCR beta CDR3 regions used RNA as the template. HTBI primers drove first-round RT-PCR of the TCR CDR3. TCRdb recomputed calls from the multiplex PCR reads with MiXCR, one row per CDR3 protein. Of 640,000 or so distinct CDR3 sequences in the sample, approximately 14% were seen once. This clonotype was picked up many times.

This clonotype originated in a woman between 18 and 29 years old with Graves' ophthalmopathy. The sample taken for sequencing was blood. The rearrangement links TRBV28 to TRBJ2-3; TRBD1 aligns across 10 bases. The CDR3 DNA is TGTGCCAGCAGCTCTTCGACAGGGGGCTTGGATACGCAGTATTTT. Its protein is CASSSSTGGLDTQYF.